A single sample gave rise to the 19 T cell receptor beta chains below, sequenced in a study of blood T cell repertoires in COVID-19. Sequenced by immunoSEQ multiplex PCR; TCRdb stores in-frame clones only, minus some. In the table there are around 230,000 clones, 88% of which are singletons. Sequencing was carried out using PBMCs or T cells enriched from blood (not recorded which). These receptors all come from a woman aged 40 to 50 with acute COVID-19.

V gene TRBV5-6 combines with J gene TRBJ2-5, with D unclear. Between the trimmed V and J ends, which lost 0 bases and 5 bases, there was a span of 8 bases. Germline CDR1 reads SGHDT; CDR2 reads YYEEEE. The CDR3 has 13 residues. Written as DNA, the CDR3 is TGTGCCAGCAGCTTGGGACAATCGGAGACCCAGTACTTC. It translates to CASSLGQSETQYF.

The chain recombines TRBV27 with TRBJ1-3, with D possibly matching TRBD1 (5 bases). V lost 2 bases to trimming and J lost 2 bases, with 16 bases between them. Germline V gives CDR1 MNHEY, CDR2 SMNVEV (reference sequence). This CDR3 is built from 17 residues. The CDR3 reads CASSLRWTKQAGNTIYF. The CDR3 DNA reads TGTGCCAGCAGTTTACGCTGGACAAAACAAGCTGGAAACACCATATATTTT.

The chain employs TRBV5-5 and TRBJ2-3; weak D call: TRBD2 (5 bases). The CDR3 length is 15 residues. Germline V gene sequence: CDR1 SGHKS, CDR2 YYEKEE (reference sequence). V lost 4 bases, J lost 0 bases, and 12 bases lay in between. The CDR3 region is CASSPGLTSTDTQYF. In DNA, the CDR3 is TGTGCCAGCAGCCCTGGACTGACAAGCACAGATACGCAGTATTTT.

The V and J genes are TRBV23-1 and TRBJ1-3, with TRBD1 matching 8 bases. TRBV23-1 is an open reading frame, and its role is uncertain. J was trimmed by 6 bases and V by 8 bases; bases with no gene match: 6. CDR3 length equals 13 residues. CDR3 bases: TGCGCCAGCTACGGACAGGGTGAAAACACCATATATTTT. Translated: CASYGQGENTIYF.

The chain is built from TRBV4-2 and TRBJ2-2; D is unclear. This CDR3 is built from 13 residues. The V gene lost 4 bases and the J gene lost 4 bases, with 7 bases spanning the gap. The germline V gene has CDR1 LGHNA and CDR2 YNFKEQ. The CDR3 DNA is TGTGCCAGCAGCCTTAGTCCCACCGGGGAGCTGTTTTTT. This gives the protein CASSLSPTGELFF.

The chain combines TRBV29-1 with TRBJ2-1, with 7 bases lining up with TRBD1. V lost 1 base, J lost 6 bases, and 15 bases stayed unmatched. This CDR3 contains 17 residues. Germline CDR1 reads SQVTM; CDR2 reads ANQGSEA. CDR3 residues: CSVEGSATGNPSNEQFF. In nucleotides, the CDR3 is TGCAGCGTTGAAGGGTCCGCGACAGGGAACCCCAGCAATGAGCAGTTCTTC.

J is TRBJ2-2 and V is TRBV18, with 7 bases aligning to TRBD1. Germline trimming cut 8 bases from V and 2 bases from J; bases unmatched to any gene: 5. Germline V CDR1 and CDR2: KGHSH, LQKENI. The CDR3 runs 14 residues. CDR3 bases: TGTGCCAGCGCCGGGACAGCCAACACCGGGGAGCTGTTTTTT. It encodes CASAGTANTGELFF.

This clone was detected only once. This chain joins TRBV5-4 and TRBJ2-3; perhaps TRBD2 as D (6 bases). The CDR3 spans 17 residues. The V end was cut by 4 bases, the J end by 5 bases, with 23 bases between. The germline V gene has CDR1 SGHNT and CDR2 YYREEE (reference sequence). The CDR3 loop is CASSPEGGAQWGDTQYF. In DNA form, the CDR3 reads TGTGCCAGCAGCCCGGAGGGTGGGGCCCAGTGGGGAGATACGCAGTATTTT.

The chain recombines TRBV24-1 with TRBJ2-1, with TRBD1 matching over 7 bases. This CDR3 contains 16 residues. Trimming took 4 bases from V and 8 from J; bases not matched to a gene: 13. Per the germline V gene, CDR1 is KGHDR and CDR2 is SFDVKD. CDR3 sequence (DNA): TGTGCCACCAGTGACCGGACAGGTGCCCATTGGGATGAGCAGTTCTTC. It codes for CATSDRTGAHWDEQFF.

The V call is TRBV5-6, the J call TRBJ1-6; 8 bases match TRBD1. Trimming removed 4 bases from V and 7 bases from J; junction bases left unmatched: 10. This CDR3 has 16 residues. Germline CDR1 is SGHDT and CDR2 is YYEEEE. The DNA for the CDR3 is TGTGCCAGCAGCCGTTCGGACAGGGAAGACAATTCACCCCTCCACTTT. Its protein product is CASSRSDREDNSPLHF.

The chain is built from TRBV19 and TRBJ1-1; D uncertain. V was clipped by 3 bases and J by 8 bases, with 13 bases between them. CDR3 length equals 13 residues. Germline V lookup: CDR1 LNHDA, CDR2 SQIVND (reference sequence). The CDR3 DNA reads TGTGCCAGTAGTATCAACCCAAGCAGGGAAGCTTTCTTT. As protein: CASSINPSREAFF.

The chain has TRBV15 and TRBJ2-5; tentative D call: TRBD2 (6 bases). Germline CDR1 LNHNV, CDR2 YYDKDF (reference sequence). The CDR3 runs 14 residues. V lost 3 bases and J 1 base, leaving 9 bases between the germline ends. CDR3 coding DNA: TGTGCCACCAGCAGTAGCGGATTCCAAGAGACCCAGTACTTC. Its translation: CATSSSGFQETQYF.

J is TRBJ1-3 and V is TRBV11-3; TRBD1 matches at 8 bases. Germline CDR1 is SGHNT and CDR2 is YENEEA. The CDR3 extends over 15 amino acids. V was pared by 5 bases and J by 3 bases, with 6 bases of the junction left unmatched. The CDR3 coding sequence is TGTGCCAGCAGCCTGACCGGGACAGGTGGAAACACCATATATTTT. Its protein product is CASSLTGTGGNTIYF.

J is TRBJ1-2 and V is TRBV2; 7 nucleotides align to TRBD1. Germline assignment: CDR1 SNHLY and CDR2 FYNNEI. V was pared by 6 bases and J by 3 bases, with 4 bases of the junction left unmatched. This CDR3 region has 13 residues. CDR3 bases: TGTGCCAGCAGCCGGGACAGAGACTATGGCTACACCTTC. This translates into CASSRDRDYGYTF.

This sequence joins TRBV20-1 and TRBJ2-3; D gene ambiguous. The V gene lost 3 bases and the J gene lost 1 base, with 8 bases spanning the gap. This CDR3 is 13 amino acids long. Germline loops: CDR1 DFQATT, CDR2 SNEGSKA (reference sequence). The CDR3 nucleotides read TGCAGTGCTAGTCGTTCAGGCACAGATACGCAGTATTTT. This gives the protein CSASRSGTDTQYF.

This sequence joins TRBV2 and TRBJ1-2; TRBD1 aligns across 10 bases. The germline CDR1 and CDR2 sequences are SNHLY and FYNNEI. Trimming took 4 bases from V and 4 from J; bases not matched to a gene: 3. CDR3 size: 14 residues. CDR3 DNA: TGTGCCAGCAGTGGACAGGGGGCCCTCTATGGCTACACCTTC. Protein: CASSGQGALYGYTF.

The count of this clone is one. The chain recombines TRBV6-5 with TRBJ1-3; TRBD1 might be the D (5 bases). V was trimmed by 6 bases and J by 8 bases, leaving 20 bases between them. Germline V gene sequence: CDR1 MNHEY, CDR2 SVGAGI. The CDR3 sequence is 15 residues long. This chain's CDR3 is CASSTTAGGGDTIYF. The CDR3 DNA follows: TGTGCCAGCAGCACAACAGCGGGGGGGGGAGACACCATATATTTT.

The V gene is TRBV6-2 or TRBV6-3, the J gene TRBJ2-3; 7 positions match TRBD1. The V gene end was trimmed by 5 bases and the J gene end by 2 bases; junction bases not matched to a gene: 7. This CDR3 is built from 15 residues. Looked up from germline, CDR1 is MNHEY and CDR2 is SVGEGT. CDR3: CASSGDRDSTDTQYF. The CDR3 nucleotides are TGTGCCAGCAGTGGAGACAGGGATTCCACAGATACGCAGTATTTT.

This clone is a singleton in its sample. CDR3 in amino acids: CASSRGLAGGSSTDTQYF. The CDR3 nucleotides read TGTGCCAGCAGTAGAGGACTAGCGGGGGGATCGAGCACAGATACGCAGTATTTT. This chain uses TRBV2 with TRBJ2-3; 14 nucleotides match TRBD2. CDR3 size: 18 residues. V lost 5 bases and J lost 0; bases outside the gene matches: 7. Germline CDR1 reads SNHLY; CDR2 reads FYNNEI.